Detailed here is one T cell receptor beta chain. Its antigen is not identified. The data were obtained in a study of cytomegalovirus exposure and HLA in healthy donors. V lost 8 bases to trimming and J lost 4 bases, with 11 bases between them. CDR3 length equals 13 residues. Germline V lookup: CDR1 MNHNY, CDR2 SVGAGI (reference sequence). The PCR had 60 Vbeta and 13 Jbeta primers. The assay was immunoSEQ multiplex PCR, and TCRdb's table has in-frame clones only and misses some. Of tens of thousands of clones listed, roughly 67% were seen once; the top ten hold 7.5% to 8%. Overall study findings and caveats: Researchers reported from a later analysis that most CMV-associated TCR beta chains appeared HLA-restricted.

This sequence joins TRBV6-6 and TRBJ1-4; D possibly corresponds to TRBD1 (5 bases). This TCR was recovered from a man between 35 and 55 years old in good health and CMV-seropositive. Sequenced: PBMCs. The CDR3 loop is CASEDSHNEKLFF. CDR3 nucleotides: TGTGCCAGCGAAGACAGCCATAATGAAAAACTGTTTTTT.